These T cell receptor beta chains were read from a single sample in a study of technical replicates of blood from a few donors. Method: immunoSEQ multiplex PCR; TCRdb's copy keeps in-frame clones and lacks some. This table has around 79,000 clones, roughly 92% appearing once. Sequencing was performed on T cells isolated from PBMCs. The receptors derive from a human donor in good health. Both conserved end residues are part of each CDR3. A D gene is named only where the DNA matches it firmly. Clone size is not always given. Where it is, it says once, few, many or a class for expanded clones.

j_call,d_call,clone_size,v_call,cdr3_nt,cdr3_aa
TRBJ1-2,TRBD1,.,TRBV6-1,TGTGCCAGCAGTGAACCCGGAGGGGACAGGGGGGGAAACTATGGCTACACCTTC,CASSEPGGDRGGNYGYTF
TRBJ2-1,.,.,TRBV7-9,TGTGCCAGCAGCTTAGTCGGGAATGAGCAGTTCTTC,CASSLVGNEQFF
TRBJ2-2,TRBD1,.,TRBV5-5,TGTGCCAGCCTCCGACAGGGGGCGGAGGGAGAGCTGTTTTTT,CASLRQGAEGELFF
TRBJ1-6,.,.,TRBV19,TGTGCCAGTAGTCCGTCATATGGACAGAAAAATTCACCCCTCCACTTT,CASSPSYGQKNSPLHF
TRBJ1-2,.,.,TRBV6-5,TGTGCCAGCAGTTCGTCCGACAGTTACCTCCGTGGCTACACCTTC,CASSSSDSYLRGYTF
TRBJ2-1,.,.,TRBV5-1,TGCGCCAGCAGTCGCCAGAGACTTGGGGACTCCGAGCAGTTCTTC,CASSRQRLGDSEQFF
TRBJ2-3,TRBD2,.,TRBV5-6,TGTGCCAGCAGCTTGGGTTCCAGCGGGGTATGGGATACGCAGTATTTT,CASSLGSSGVWDTQYF
TRBJ1-2,TRBD1,.,TRBV5-6,TGTGCCAGCAGCTGGGGACAGAACTATGGCTACACCTTC,CASSWGQNYGYTF
TRBJ1-1,.,.,TRBV11-2,TGTGCCAGCAGCTCCAACATAGCTAGCACTGAAGCTTTCTTT,CASSSNIASTEAFF
TRBJ2-7,.,once,TRBV5-1,TGCGCCAGCTCCAGGGCGGAAATGTACGAGCAGTACTTC,CASSRAEMYEQYF
TRBJ1-1,TRBD1,.,TRBV7-9,TGTGCCAGCAGCTTAGCGGGACAGCCTGAAGCTTTCTTT,CASSLAGQPEAFF
TRBJ2-1,TRBD2,.,TRBV19,TGTGCCAGCATGAAGAGCGGGAGAATCTACAATGAGCAGTTCTTC,CASMKSGRIYNEQFF
TRBJ2-2,TRBD1,.,TRBV15,TGTGCCACCAGCAGCCCCGGTGGGACAGGGGGCTCCAGGGAGCTGTTTTTT,CATSSPGGTGGSRELFF
TRBJ1-5,.,once,TRBV15,TGTGCCACCAGCAGAGGGTCACGGGGCAATCAGCCCCAGCATTTT,CATSRGSRGNQPQHF
TRBJ1-4,.,.,TRBV5-1,TGCGCCAGCAGCGGAACAGGCTCAGCTAATGAAAAACTGTTTTTT,CASSGTGSANEKLFF
TRBJ2-6,TRBD1,.,TRBV5-5,TGTGCCAGCAGGCCGGTCAGACAGGGGACTGGGGCCAACGTCCTGACTTTC,CASRPVRQGTGANVLTF
TRBJ2-6,.,.,TRBV19,TGTGCCAGTCGAGGGCCTGGGGCCAACGTCCTGACTTTC,CASRGPGANVLTF
TRBJ1-2,TRBD1,.,TRBV9,TGTGCCAGCAGCGGGGCCGGGACAGGGGCCGATGGCTACACCTTC,CASSGAGTGADGYTF
TRBJ2-3,TRBD2,.,TRBV7-2,TGTGCCAGCAGCCGAAGGACTAGCGGGGGTACTACGCAGTATTTT,CASSRRTSGGTTQYF
TRBJ1-2,TRBD1,once,TRBV19,TGTGCCAGTAGGGGCGGACAGGTCTATGGCTACACCTTC,CASRGGQVYGYTF
TRBJ1-5,TRBD1,.,TRBV19,TGTGCCAGTAGTAGGAACAGGGGAGCCTCTACAGATCAGCCCCAGCATTTT,CASSRNRGASTDQPQHF
TRBJ2-1,.,.,TRBV7-2,TGTGCCAGCAGCTCAAAATTGGACTGGACCAATGAGCAGTTCTTC,CASSSKLDWTNEQFF
TRBJ2-5,TRBD2,.,TRBV4-2,TGTGCCAGCAGCCAAGGAGGGATAGCGGGGGTCCGAGAGACCCAGTACTTC,CASSQGGIAGVRETQYF
TRBJ2-2,TRBD2,.,TRBV28,TGTGCCAGCGTTCCGGGAGGGCAGAACACCGGGGAGCTGTTTTTT,CASVPGGQNTGELFF
TRBJ2-7,.,.,TRBV28,TGTGCCAGCAGTTCCTCCGGGACTGGAAACTCCTACGAGCAGTACTTC,CASSSSGTGNSYEQYF
TRBJ2-7,.,.,TRBV18,TGTGCCAGCTCACTATTAGAGAACGAGCAGTACTTC,CASSLLENEQYF
TRBJ1-2,TRBD1,.,TRBV4-1,TGCGCCAGCAGCCAAGATCGGGACAGGGGCATGAGTCTCTATGGCTACACCTTC,CASSQDRDRGMSLYGYTF
TRBJ2-3,TRBD2,.,TRBV6-8,TGTGCCAGCAGTTACTCGTTGGGTAGCGGGAGGGCAGATACGCAGTATTTT,CASSYSLGSGRADTQYF
TRBJ2-5,TRBD2,.,TRBV19,TGTGCCAGTAGTTCGGGACTAGCGACTAGGACCCAGTACTTC,CASSSGLATRTQYF
TRBJ1-2,.,.,TRBV29-1,TGCAGCGTTGAGAGCCCGAGTATCCTATTGGGCTACACCTTC,CSVESPSILLGYTF
TRBJ1-1,.,.,TRBV30,TGTGCCTGGAGTGACTCATACACTGAAGCTTTCTTT,CAWSDSYTEAFF
TRBJ2-2,.,.,TRBV28,TGTGCCAGCAGTCCTCCCCTGGGCCATCCGAACACCGGGGAGCTGTTTTTT,CASSPPLGHPNTGELFF
TRBJ2-1,TRBD2,.,TRBV2,TGTGCCAGCAGTGAAGTCATCGGACTAGCGGAATTCAATGAGCAGTTCTTC,CASSEVIGLAEFNEQFF
TRBJ2-7,TRBD2,.,TRBV2,TGTGCCAGCAGTGATTATATCGGACTAGCGGGATCCAGATCCTACGAGCAGTACTTC,CASSDYIGLAGSRSYEQYF
TRBJ2-7,.,.,TRBV28,TGTGCCAGCAGTTTATACCTAGCCGAGCAGTACTTC,CASSLYLAEQYF
TRBJ2-7,.,.,TRBV25-1,TGTGCCAGCAGTGTATACCAGGGGAGCGAGCAGTACTTC,CASSVYQGSEQYF
TRBJ2-7,.,.,TRBV11-2,TGTGCCAGCAGCCGCATGGGGCAGGGGCGCCGCGAGCAGTACTTC,CASSRMGQGRREQYF
TRBJ2-7,TRBD1,.,TRBV6-1,TGTGCCAGCGGGTCTACGGACAGGGTAGCCTACGAGCAGTACTTC,CASGSTDRVAYEQYF
TRBJ2-2,TRBD1,.,TRBV5-1,TGCGCCAGCAGCTTACTGGGACAGCTGAACACCGGGGAGCTGTTTTTT,CASSLLGQLNTGELFF